These 21 T cell receptor beta chains originate from one sample sequenced in a study of identical twins. One entry per CDR3 protein results from TCRdb running MiXCR on the 5' RACE reads. This table holds under 250,000 distinct CDR3 sequences, around 8% found once. This sample also appeared in a second study, on yellow fever vaccine responses in identical twins.

The sequencing input was memory (CD45RO+) T cells sorted from blood. These TCRs come from a woman between 18 and 30 years old in good health.

In this sample, this clonotype turned up once. The V gene is TRBV10-3, the J gene TRBJ2-7, with TRBD2 matching over 15 bases. Germline trimming cut 6 bases from V and 5 bases from J; bases unmatched to any gene: 2. Germline V gives CDR1 ENHRY, CDR2 SYGVKD. This CDR3 is 14 amino acids long. The CDR3, as DNA: TGTGCCATCAGCGGACTAGCGGGAGGGGACGAGCAGTACTTC. It translates to CAISGLAGGDEQYF.

V is TRBV6-1 and J is TRBJ2-5, with D unclear. Trimming shortened V by 5 bases and J by 6 bases, and 13 bases separated the two germline ends. Germline-derived CDR1 and CDR2 are MNHNS and SASEGT. CDR3 length equals 13 residues. For the CDR3, the DNA is TGTGCCAGCAGTCCTCTAGTGGCACAGACCCAGTACTTC. The encoded protein is CASSPLVAQTQYF.

This clonotype was counted many times. The genes are TRBV12-3 or TRBV12-4 and TRBJ2-2; tentative D call: TRBD2 (5 bases). The CDR3 spans 13 residues. Trimming shortened V by 5 bases and J by 8 bases, and 12 bases separated the two germline ends. The CDR3 nucleotides read TGTGCCAGCAGTCTCTGGGGAGCGGGGGAGCTGTTTTTT. This sequence encodes CASSLWGAGELFF.

Many counts were recorded for this clonotype. As DNA, the CDR3 is TGTGCCAGCAGCCCCATATCGGGACAAACTTCCTCTAACTACGAGCAGTACTTC. The encoded protein is CASSPISGQTSSNYEQYF. The V and J genes are TRBV6-2 or TRBV6-3 and TRBJ2-7, with a weak D call TRBD1 (6 bases). V was pared by 6 bases and J by 3 bases, with 27 bases between. CDR3 length: 18 amino acids. Germline lookup yields CDR1 MNHEY and CDR2 SVGEGT.

The rearrangement joins TRBV3-1 to TRBJ2-5; D tentatively fits TRBD1 or TRBD2 (5 bases each). V was pared by 7 bases and J by 3 bases, with 12 bases between. Germline loops: CDR1 LGHDT, CDR2 YNNKEL (reference sequence). The CDR3 loop spans 13 amino acids. The CDR3 nucleotides are TGTGCCAGCAATATGGGACGGAAAGAGACCCAGTACTTC. Its protein product is CASNMGRKETQYF.

V gene TRBV11-2 combines with J gene TRBJ2-5, with 8 bases fitting TRBD1. The CDR3 loop spans 16 amino acids. The germline V gene encodes CDR1 SGHAT and CDR2 FQNNGV. J lost 2 bases, V lost 2 bases, and 7 bases had no gene match. CDR3 in DNA: TGTGCCAGCAGCTTAAGCAGGACAGGGTGGCAAGAGACCCAGTACTTC. Its protein product is CASSLSRTGWQETQYF.

This clonotype was seen repeatedly, ten times or more. V is TRBV4-3 and J is TRBJ1-2; D ambiguous. V was cut by 1 base and J by 3 bases, with 6 bases left in between. The CDR3 has 13 amino acids. Germline CDR1 is LGHNA and CDR2 is YSLEER. CDR3: CASSQGWDYGYTF. The CDR3 coding sequence is TGCGCCAGCAGCCAAGGATGGGACTATGGCTACACCTTC.

A few counts support this clonotype. The chain carries TRBV2 and TRBJ1-1; TRBD1 is a possible D gene (5 bases). This CDR3 comprises 14 residues. V was clipped by 4 bases and J by 1 base, with 10 bases between them. Germline V gene sequence: CDR1 SNHLY, CDR2 FYNNEI. CDR3 nucleotide sequence: TGTGCCAGCAGTGTCAAACAGGAGAACACTGAAGCTTTCTTT. Encoded protein: CASSVKQENTEAFF.

This clonotype was seen only a few times. J is TRBJ1-1 and V is TRBV6-2 or TRBV6-3, with 7 bases lining up with TRBD1. Trimming cost V 0 bases and J 8 bases; bases outside gene matches: 6. The germline V gene has CDR1 MNHEY and CDR2 SVGEGT. This CDR3 has 14 amino acids. The CDR3 DNA reads as TGTGCCAGCAGTTACTCAAGGACAGGCCTAGAAGCTTTCTTT. It translates to CASSYSRTGLEAFF.

A few counts support this clonotype. The chain uses TRBV6-1 and TRBJ2-7, with D unresolved. CDR1 is MNHNS and CDR2 is SASEGT in the germline V gene. The length of the CDR3 is 14 residues. V was clipped by 6 bases and J by 0 bases, with 12 bases between them. The CDR3 DNA is TGTGCCAGCAGGGGCTGGGGAAGCTCCTACGAGCAGTACTTC. Translation: CASRGWGSSYEQYF.

At least ten counts were recorded for this clonotype. The V and J genes are TRBV20-1 and TRBJ2-1; D is perhaps TRBD2 (6 bases). CDR3 length equals 14 residues. Germline V CDR1 and CDR2: DFQATT, SNEGSKA (reference sequence). Trimming shortened V by 3 bases and J by 4 bases, and 13 bases separated the two germline ends. The CDR3 here is CSARTSPTYNEQFF. As DNA, the CDR3 is TGCAGTGCTAGGACTAGTCCCACGTACAATGAGCAGTTCTTC.

This clonotype was recorded a few times. A much larger clone differs from this one at a single base, so this may be a read error. V and J are TRBV2 and TRBJ2-1, with 16 bases aligning to TRBD2. This CDR3 comprises 18 residues. The germline V gene encodes CDR1 SNHLY and CDR2 FYNNEI. CDR3 DNA sequence: TGTGCCTGCAGAGCCGGGACTAGCGGGGGGGCAAACTGGAATGAGCAGTTCTTC. Translation gives CACRAGTSGGANWNEQFF.

This clonotype was detected ten times or more. J is TRBJ1-1 and V is TRBV20-1, with a tentative D call TRBD1 (5 bases). Trimming shortened V by 6 bases and J by 2 bases, and 19 bases separated the two germline ends. Germline CDR1 is DFQATT and CDR2 is SNEGSKA (reference sequence). The CDR3 sequence is 15 residues long. CDR3 amino acids: CSALDGGGSNTEAFF. CDR3 in DNA: TGCAGTGCCTTGGATGGGGGAGGGAGTAACACTGAAGCTTTCTTT.

This clonotype was seen a few times. The rearrangement links TRBV19 to TRBJ2-1, with D maybe TRBD2 (5 bases). Looked up from germline, CDR1 is LNHDA and CDR2 is SQIVND (reference sequence). The germline V and J ends were trimmed by 8 bases and 4 bases, with 15 bases remaining between them. This CDR3 region has 14 residues. In DNA form, the CDR3 reads TGTGCCAGTGCTGTCAGCGGTGATTACAATGAGCAGTTCTTC. Amino acids: CASAVSGDYNEQFF.

There are many counts of this clonotype. The rearrangement links TRBV27 to TRBJ2-3; 9 positions match TRBD2. Germline-derived CDR1 and CDR2 are MNHEY and SMNVEV (reference sequence). CDR3 size: 15 residues. Unmatched junction bases numbered 6, after V lost 4 bases and J lost 4 bases. The CDR3 protein is CASSSGAGGSDTQYF. CDR3 nucleotides: TGTGCCAGCAGTTCCGGGGCGGGAGGGTCAGATACGCAGTATTTT.

The chain employs TRBV20-1 and TRBJ2-3; 10 positions agree with TRBD2. The CDR3 loop spans 14 amino acids. CDR1 is DFQATT and CDR2 is SNEGSKA in the germline V gene (reference sequence). V shed 3 bases, J shed 5 bases, and the junction held 5 bases outside the gene matches. CDR3 bases: TGCAGTGCTAGGCACCGACTAGCGGGAGATACGCAGTATTTT. It is translated as CSARHRLAGDTQYF.

The rearrangement links TRBV6-1 to TRBJ2-5; possible D gene TRBD1, 5 bases. With 2 bases removed from V and 5 bases from J, the gap between germline ends came to 12 bases. Germline V CDR1 and CDR2: MNHNS, SASEGT. The CDR3 is 14 residues long. Here the CDR3 DNA reads TGTGCCAGCAGTGAAAGGGGTAGAGGCGAGACCCAGTACTTC. This translates into CASSERGRGETQYF.

In its sample, this clonotype was seen many times. J is TRBJ2-2 and V is TRBV5-1, with D hard to call. This CDR3 is 14 amino acids long. Germline V CDR1 and CDR2: SGHRS, YFSETQ. The V gene lost 4 bases and the J gene lost 7 bases, with 14 bases spanning the gap. This CDR3 is CASSTGSLGGELFF. DNA for the CDR3: TGCGCCAGCAGCACCGGATCTCTTGGCGGGGAGCTGTTTTTT.

This chain joins TRBV11-3 and TRBJ2-3, with 12 bases aligning to TRBD1. Trimming took 4 bases from V and 0 from J; bases not matched to a gene: 2. CDR1 SGHNT and CDR2 YENEEA come from the germline V gene. The CDR3 has 16 amino acids. CDR3 sequence: CASSSGQGASTDTQYF. Here the CDR3 DNA reads TGTGCCAGCAGCTCGGGACAGGGGGCCAGCACAGATACGCAGTATTTT.

The rearrangement uses TRBV9 and TRBJ2-7; D is uncertain. CDR1 and CDR2 (germline): SGDLS, YYNGEE. This CDR3 contains 14 residues. V lost 0 bases and J lost 3, with 10 bases in between. CDR3 sequence: CASSVDIRNYEQYF. The CDR3 DNA is TGTGCCAGCAGCGTAGATATCCGCAACTACGAGCAGTACTTC. Supplemented by reference TRBV9 and TRBJ2-7, the full variable domain reads DSGVTQTPKHLITATGQRVTLRCSPRSGDLSVYWYQQSLDQGLQFLIQYYNGEERAKGNILERFSAQQFPDLHSELNLSSLELGDSALYFCASSVDIRNYEQYFGPGTRLTVT.

This clonotype occurred a few times. The chain links TRBV9 to TRBJ2-3, with unresolved D. The V and J ends lost 1 base and 4 bases respectively, with 7 bases between them. CDR1 SGDLS and CDR2 YYNGEE come from the germline V gene. The CDR3 spans 13 residues. The DNA of the CDR3 is TGTGCCAGCAGCGTATTAATCGCAGATACGCAGTATTTT. It encodes CASSVLIADTQYF.